This T cell receptor (beta chain) was documented in a study of cytomegalovirus exposure and HLA in healthy donors. Study details: From HLA-typed donors, an early data release held about 85 million unique TCRs. Across under 450 genotyped donors, around 82% landed in the Caucasian-associated ancestry cluster. Study-wide results and caveats: Being indistinguishable, some V segments were excluded, TRBV6-2 and TRBV6-3 among them.

This CDR3 spans 12 amino acids. Germline V gives CDR1 SGHRS, CDR2 YFSETQ. About this clone itself: No antigen is known for it. Sequence at one end of the junction differs from germline and may be a read error.

Donors showed nominal health when sampled, although they likely had unrecorded immune exposures. PCR involved 60 Vbeta and 13 Jbeta primers. Profiling relied on immunoSEQ multiplex PCR, and the TCRdb table lists in-frame clones only, not all of them. The data show roughly 280,000 clones, with just over 70% seen just once and about 2.1% held by the top ten. The sequence was obtained from a female donor in good health and CMV-seronegative. The chain couples TRBV5-1 to TRBJ2-2, with D uncertain. The sequencing input was PBMCs. CDR3 DNA: TGCGCCAGCAACTTGGATTACGGGGAGCTGTTTTTT. Its protein is CASNLDYGELFF.